This TCR beta chain was captured in a study of blood T cell repertoires in COVID-19. About the research overall: Collection of acute and convalescent COVID-19 samples took place in the United States, Italy and Spain.

Authors' data handling: From reference gene primer amplification, estimates of nucleated cell counts were derived. The repertoire was sequenced with immunoSEQ multiplex PCR; TCRdb's copy has only in-frame clones and lacks some. The DNA was the basis for D and trimming; V, J and clone size are from that table. The data show some 35,000 clones, approximately 78% seen once. V shed 3 bases and J shed 3 bases, with 12 bases lying between them. The CDR3 covers 14 residues. Germline V lookup: CDR1 MNHNS, CDR2 SASEGT. The sequence came from an older man with active or convalescent COVID-19. The chain couples TRBV6-1 to TRBJ2-7; perhaps TRBD2 as D (6 bases). The sequenced sample was peripheral blood. DNA for the CDR3: TGTGCCAGCAGTGATTGGGGACTGAACTACGAGCAGTACTTC. It specifies CASSDWGLNYEQYF.